One and the same sample provided the 20 T cell receptor beta chains below, sequenced in a study of tumor-infiltrating lymphocytes in primary liver carcinoma. From approximately 20-30 mg of unsorted bulk tissue, DNA and RNA were co-extracted together. With a constant-region primer, TCR beta cDNA was made from roughly 500 ng of total RNA. Sequencing libraries for TCR beta derived from three nested multiplex PCR rounds that used slightly modified ARM-PCR. A C-beta reverse primer was combined with TRBV1-TRBV30 forward primers in the first two PCR rounds, and each round had ten to eleven cycles. MiXCR was run by TCRdb on the multiplex PCR reads, yielding one entry per CDR3 protein. The repertoire includes 70,000 to 85,000 distinct CDR3 sequences, 70% to 80% of them detected once, and roughly 13% sits in the top ten. Sequences were obtained from liver tumor tissue from sampling region 4. Noted subset: tumor region T4, right-lateral pole. These receptors all come from a woman aged 55-69 years with primary liver carcinoma and hepatitis B virus infection.

This sequence joins TRBV20-1 and TRBJ1-5; D remains unclear. The V gene's germline CDR1 is DFQATT and CDR2 SNEGSKA (reference sequence). The germline V and J ends were trimmed by 5 bases and 3 bases, with 17 bases remaining between them. This CDR3 has 15 residues. The CDR3 DNA follows: TGCAGTGCTGGCTCTAGGATGGGTTTCAATCAGCCCCAGCATTTT. Amino acid sequence: CSAGSRMGFNQPQHF.

The chain employs TRBV28 and TRBJ2-2; no clear D gene. The CDR3 has 13 residues. Trimming took off 9 bases at V and 7 bases at J, with 15 bases between the two ends. The V gene's germline CDR1 is MDHEN and CDR2 SYDVKM. Here the CDR3 DNA reads TGTGCCAGGAGAGCCGGTGGGCTCGGGGAGCTGTTTTTT. Protein product: CARRAGGLGELFF.

The V and J genes are TRBV29-1 and TRBJ2-6, with D perhaps TRBD2 (6 bases). This CDR3 spans 14 amino acids. CDR1 and CDR2 from the germline V gene are SQVTM and ANQGSEA. Trimming removed 5 bases at V and 11 bases at J, with 19 bases between. The CDR3, as DNA: TGCAGCGTTACCCGGGATAGGGAGGCTGACGTCCTGACTTTC. This encodes CSVTRDREADVLTF. Looking up the rest from reference TRBV29-1 and TRBJ2-6 gives the full variable domain: SAVISQKPSRDICQRGTSLTIQCQVDSQVTMMFWYRQQPGQSLTLIATANQGSEATYESGFVIDKFPISRPNLTFSTLTVSNMSPEDSSIYLCSVTRDREADVLTFGAGSRLTVL.

The chain joins TRBV7-3 to TRBJ2-3; no clear D. In germline, CDR1 is SGHTA, CDR2 FQGTGA. The V end lost 8 bases, the J end lost 2 bases, and 11 bases lay between the germline ends. The CDR3 sequence is 13 residues long. CDR3 in amino acids: CASDLTYTDTQYF. DNA of the CDR3: TGTGCCAGCGACTTAACGTACACAGATACGCAGTATTTT.

For this clonotype: Compared with germline, one end of the junction differs, possibly owing to a read error. The chain is built from TRBV11-2 and TRBJ2-2; TRBD2 might be the D (6 bases). Germline V lookup: CDR1 SGHAT, CDR2 FQNNGV. The CDR3 is made up of 15 amino acids. CDR3: CASSPPQGSIGGLFF. DNA for the CDR3: TGTGCCAGCAGCCCTCCGCAAGGATCGATCGGGGGGCTGTTTTTT.

As regards this clonotype: Compared with germline, one end of the junction differs, possibly owing to a read error. The rearrangement links TRBV11-3 to TRBJ2-1; possibly TRBD2 for D (6 bases). The CDR3 length is 18 residues. CDR1 and CDR2 from the germline V gene are SGHNT and YENEEA. The CDR3 coding sequence is TGTGCCAGCAGCTTAGGTCAAGGCAGGAGGGTCGGCTACAATGAGCAGTCCTTC. Translation: CASSLGQGRRVGYNEQSF.

This clonotype was counted between two and nine times. The chain uses TRBV19 and TRBJ1-5; D gene uncertain. Per germline, CDR1 LNHDA and CDR2 SQIVND (reference sequence). CDR3 length: 14 amino acids. V was shortened by 8 bases and J by 6 bases, with 17 bases between the two germline ends. CDR3 residues: CASREVTKGQPQHF. Here the CDR3 DNA reads TGTGCCAGTCGTGAAGTCACGAAAGGTCAGCCCCAGCATTTT.

This clonotype is labeled as medium-sized. J is TRBJ2-7 and V is TRBV11-3, with D perhaps matching TRBD1 or TRBD2 (6 bases each). CDR1 and CDR2 from the germline V gene are SGHNT and YENEEA. CDR3 length: 16 residues. The ends were cut back, 5 bases at V and 1 base at J, with 18 bases in the middle. The CDR3 DNA is TGTGCCAGCAGCGCCCGCGGGACACTACCTTCCTACGAGCAGTACTTC. This translates into CASSARGTLPSYEQYF.

With regard to this clonotype: The germline gene is not matched at one end of the junction; a read error may be the cause. This chain connects TRBV7-3 to TRBJ2-2; 13 bases map to TRBD2. The CDR3 is 16 amino acids. Germline loops: CDR1 SGHTA, CDR2 FQGTGA. Here the CDR3 reads CPSSLTSGRDTGELFF. For the CDR3, the DNA is TGTCCCAGCAGCTTAACTAGCGGGAGGGACACCGGGGAGCTGTTTTTT.

Comments on this clonotype: At one boundary the junction diverges from the germline segment, which might be a read error. This chain uses TRBV29-1 with TRBJ2-1; 12 bases are shared with TRBD2. The CDR3 consists of 13 residues. Germline CDR1 SQVTM, CDR2 ANQGSEA. The CDR3 reads CGVGGTSGSDRYF. CDR3 coding DNA: TGCGGCGTTGGGGGGACTAGCGGGTCCGACAGGTACTTC.

With respect to this clonotype: A much larger clone sits a single nucleotide away, making a read error possible. The rearrangement joins TRBV28 to TRBJ2-7, with 8 bases identical to TRBD1. The CDR3 length is 12 residues. The ends lost 10 bases at V and 7 bases at J; junction bases unmatched: 9. Germline-derived CDR1 and CDR2 are MDHEN and SYDVKM. The CDR3 here is CATRTGLGEQYF. The DNA for the CDR3 is TGTGCCACTAGGACAGGGCTCGGTGAGCAGTACTTC. Filled out from reference TRBV28 and TRBJ2-7, the complete variable domain reads DVKVTQSSRYLVKRTGEKVFLECVQDMDHENMFWYRQDPGLGLRLIYFSYDVKMKEKGDIPEGYSVSREKKERFSLILESASTNQTSMYLCATRTGLGEQYFGPGTRLTVT.

With respect to this clonotype: A read error may produce the germline difference seen at one junction end. V and J are TRBV29-1 and TRBJ2-2; TRBD2 is a possible D gene (5 bases). CDR1 is SQVTM, CDR2 ANQGSEA, per germline. This CDR3 spans 14 amino acids. CDR3 nucleotides: TGCAGCGCGGTCGGCAGCCTAAACACCGGGGAGCTGTGTTTT. Translation gives CSAVGSLNTGELCF.

This clonotype has ten or more counts. This chain links TRBV6-1 with TRBJ2-5; 9 bases line up with TRBD1. The V and J ends lost 5 bases and 4 bases, in that order; junction bases with no gene match: 11. Germline lookup yields CDR1 MNHNS and CDR2 SASEGT. The CDR3 length is 16 residues. The CDR3: CASSFFDRGSRETQYF. The CDR3 DNA reads as TGTGCCAGCAGTTTTTTTGACAGGGGGAGTCGAGAGACCCAGTACTTC.

Of note for this clonotype: A read error may account for a junction end that differs from germline. The genes are TRBV6-1 and TRBJ1-2; the D gene is possibly TRBD1 (6 bases). Germline V lookup: CDR1 MNHNS, CDR2 SASEGT. The CDR3 has 15 amino acids. This CDR3 is CGSRLGGVGAYGYTF. For the CDR3, the DNA is TGTGGCAGCAGGTTAGGGGGGGTTGGCGCCTATGGCTACACCTTC.

At least ten counts were recorded for this clonotype. The rearrangement links TRBV12-3 or TRBV12-4 to TRBJ2-3; D is undetermined. CDR3 length: 14 residues. V was trimmed by 3 bases and J by 1 base, leaving 8 bases between them. CDR3 nucleotides: TGTGCCAGCAGTTTCTCCGGAGGCACAGATACGCAGTATTTT. Amino acids: CASSFSGGTDTQYF.

Regarding this clonotype: A single base separates this from a much larger clone, so it may be a read error. This chain links TRBV28 with TRBJ2-1; a possible D gene is TRBD2 (6 bases). The CDR3 sequence is 15 residues long. Per the germline V gene, CDR1 is MDHEN and CDR2 is SYDVKM. The CDR3 loop reads CVSSLTGRGYNEQFF. CDR3 nucleotides: TGTGTCAGCAGTCTGACCGGGAGAGGGTACAATGAGCAGTTCTTC.

This clonotype was seen a single time. One end of the junction fails to match germline, which may point to a read error. The chain recombines TRBV6-5 with TRBJ2-7; TRBD1 might be the D (6 bases). CDR1 and CDR2 (germline): MNHEY, SVGAGI. There are 14 residues in the CDR3. CDR3 residues: CASTRDRMQGEQYF. CDR3 bases: TGTGCCAGCACTCGAGACAGGATGCAGGGCGAGCAATATTTC.

On this clonotype itself: A read error may produce the germline difference seen at one junction end. The chain carries TRBV28 and TRBJ2-3; possible D gene TRBD2, 6 bases. Germline-derived CDR1 and CDR2 are MDHEN and SYDVKM. This CDR3 comprises 13 residues. The CDR3 DNA follows: TGTGTCAGCAGTCTTGGAGGGACAGATACGCAGTATTTT. Encoded protein: CVSSLGGTDTQYF.

This clonotype was seen repeatedly, ten times or more. The rearrangement joins TRBV5-1 to TRBJ2-2; a weak D match, TRBD2 (6 bases). Trimming removed 4 bases from V and 6 bases from J, with 10 bases in between. The CDR3 runs to 13 residues. Germline V CDR1 and CDR2: SGHRS, YFSETQ. CDR3 in amino acids: CASSRLESGELFF. In nucleotides, the CDR3 is TGCGCCAGCAGCCGACTAGAATCCGGGGAGCTGTTTTTT. Combining the CDR3 with reference TRBV5-1 and TRBJ2-2 gives the whole variable domain KAGVTQTPRYLIKTRGQQVTLSCSPISGHRSVSWYQQTPGQGLQFLFEYFSETQRNKGNFPGRFSGRQFSNSRSEMNVSTLELGDSALYLCASSRLESGELFFGEGSRLTVL.

This clonotype occurred many times. The chain recombines TRBV12-3 or TRBV12-4 with TRBJ1-1; D perhaps matches TRBD1 (5 bases). V was shortened by 0 bases and J by 5 bases, with 7 bases between the two germline ends. The CDR3 consists of 13 residues. CDR3 region: CASSLAAGTEAFF. CDR3 nucleotides: TGTGCCAGCAGTTTAGCGGCAGGGACTGAAGCTTTCTTT.